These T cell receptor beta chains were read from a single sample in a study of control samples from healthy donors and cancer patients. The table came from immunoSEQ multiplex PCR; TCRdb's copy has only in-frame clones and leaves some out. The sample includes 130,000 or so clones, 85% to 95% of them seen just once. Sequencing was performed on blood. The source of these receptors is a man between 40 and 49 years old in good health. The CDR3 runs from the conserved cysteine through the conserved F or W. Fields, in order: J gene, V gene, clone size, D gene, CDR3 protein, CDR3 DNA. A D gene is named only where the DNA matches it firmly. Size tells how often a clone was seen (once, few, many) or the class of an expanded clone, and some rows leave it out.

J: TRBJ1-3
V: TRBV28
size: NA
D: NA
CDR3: CASSRSGVIGNTIYF
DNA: TGTGCCAGCAGTCGCTCAGGGGTTATCGGAAACACCATATATTTT

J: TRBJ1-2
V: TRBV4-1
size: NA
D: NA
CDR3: CASSRAATADYGYTF
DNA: TGCGCCAGCAGCCGGGCAGCGACGGCTGATTATGGCTACACCTTC

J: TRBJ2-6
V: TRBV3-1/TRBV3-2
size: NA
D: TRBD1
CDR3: CASRPGTGGSGANVLTF
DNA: TGTGCCAGCAGACCCGGGACAGGGGGCTCTGGGGCCAACGTCCTGACTTTC

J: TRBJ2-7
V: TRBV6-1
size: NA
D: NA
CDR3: CASSEVFTYEQYF
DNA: TGTGCCAGCAGTGAGGTATTCACCTACGAGCAGTACTTC

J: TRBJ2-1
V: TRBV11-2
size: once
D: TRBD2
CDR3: CASSLELADNEQFF
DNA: TGTGCCAGCAGCTTAGAACTAGCGGACAATGAGCAGTTCTTC

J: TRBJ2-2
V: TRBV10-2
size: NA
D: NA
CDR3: CASSEILAGELFF
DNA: TGCGCCAGCAGCGAAATCTTGGCCGGGGAGCTGTTTTTT

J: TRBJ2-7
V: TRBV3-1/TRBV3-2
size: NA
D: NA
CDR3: CASSQDAYEQYF
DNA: TGTGCCAGCAGCCAAGACGCCTACGAGCAGTACTTC

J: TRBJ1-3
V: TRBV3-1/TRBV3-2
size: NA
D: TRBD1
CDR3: CASSQVPFSRGNTIYF
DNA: TGTGCCAGCAGCCAGGTTCCCTTCTCCAGGGGGAACACCATATATTTT

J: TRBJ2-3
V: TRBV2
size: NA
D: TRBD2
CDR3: CASIPMGLAGGLSTDTQYF
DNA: TGTGCCAGCATCCCCATGGGGCTAGCGGGGGGCCTAAGCACAGATACGCAGTATTTT

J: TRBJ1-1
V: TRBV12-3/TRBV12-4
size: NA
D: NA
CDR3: CASLYGNTEAFF
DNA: TGTGCCAGCTTATACGGGAACACTGAAGCTTTCTTT

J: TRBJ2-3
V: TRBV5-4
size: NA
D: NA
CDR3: CASSPKLYTDTQYF
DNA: TGTGCCAGCAGCCCTAAGTTGTACACAGATACGCAGTATTTT

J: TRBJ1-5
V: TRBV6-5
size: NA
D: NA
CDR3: CASRPGRNQPQHF
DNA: TGTGCCAGCAGACCCGGACGGAATCAGCCCCAGCATTTT

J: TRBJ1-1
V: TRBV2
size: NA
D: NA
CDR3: CASSKGREAFF
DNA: TGTGCCAGCAGTAAAGGCAGGGAAGCTTTCTTT

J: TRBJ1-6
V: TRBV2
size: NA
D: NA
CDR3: CASSEKGRNSPLHF
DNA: TGTGCCAGCAGTGAAAAGGGACGGAATTCACCCCTCCACTTT

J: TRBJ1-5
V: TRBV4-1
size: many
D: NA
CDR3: CASSQAGNQPQHF
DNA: TGCGCCAGCAGCCAAGCCGGGAATCAGCCCCAGCATTTT

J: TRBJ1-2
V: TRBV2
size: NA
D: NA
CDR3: CASSVTGGGYGYTF
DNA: TGTGCCAGCAGTGTCACCGGGGGGGGCTATGGCTACACCTTC

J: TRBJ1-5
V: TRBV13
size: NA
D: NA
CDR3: CASSIQGSNQPQHF
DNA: TGTGCCAGCAGCATACAGGGTAGCAATCAGCCCCAGCATTTT

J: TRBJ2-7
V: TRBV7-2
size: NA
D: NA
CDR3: CASSFLDRDSYEQYF
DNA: TGTGCCAGCAGCTTTCTTGATAGGGACTCCTACGAGCAGTACTTC

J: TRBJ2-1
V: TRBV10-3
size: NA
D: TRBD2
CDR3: CAISFGNSGRPSSYNEQFF
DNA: TGTGCCATCAGTTTTGGAAATAGCGGGCGCCCGAGCTCCTACAATGAGCAGTTCTTC

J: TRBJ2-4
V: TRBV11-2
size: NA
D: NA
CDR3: CASSLEDSLAKNIQYF
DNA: TGTGCCAGCAGCCTCGAGGACAGTCTAGCCAAAAACATTCAGTACTTC

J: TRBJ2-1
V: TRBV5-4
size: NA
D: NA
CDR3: CASSSRDSSSYNEQFF
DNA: TGTGCCAGCAGCTCGAGGGACTCAAGCTCCTACAATGAGCAGTTCTTC

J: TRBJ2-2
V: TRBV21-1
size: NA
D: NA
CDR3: CARSRVGTGGTGELFF
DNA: TGTGCCAGATCGAGAGTCGGGACAGGGGGTACCGGGGAGCTGTTTTTT

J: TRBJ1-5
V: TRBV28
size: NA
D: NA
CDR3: CATPGDIGQPQHF
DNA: TGTGCCACCCCCGGGGACATCGGTCAGCCCCAGCATTTT

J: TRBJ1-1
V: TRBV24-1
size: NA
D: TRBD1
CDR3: CATSDAGQAVAEAFF
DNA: TGTGCCACCAGTGACGCGGGACAGGCAGTAGCTGAAGCTTTCTTT

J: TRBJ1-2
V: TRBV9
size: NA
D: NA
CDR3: CASSARLARYGYTF
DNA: TGTGCCAGCAGCGCCCGTTTAGCTCGCTATGGCTACACCTTC

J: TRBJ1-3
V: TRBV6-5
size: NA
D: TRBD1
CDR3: CASSYSKDRGKTIYF
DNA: TGTGCCAGCAGTTACTCGAAAGACAGGGGAAAGACCATATATTTT

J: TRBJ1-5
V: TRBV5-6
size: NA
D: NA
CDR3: CASSLRTGGVSNQPQHF
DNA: TGTGCCAGCAGCTTGAGGACGGGAGGGGTTAGCAATCAGCCCCAGCATTTT

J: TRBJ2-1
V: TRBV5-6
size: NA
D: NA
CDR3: CASRPGWDNEQFF
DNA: TGTGCCAGCAGACCGGGGTGGGACAATGAGCAGTTCTTC

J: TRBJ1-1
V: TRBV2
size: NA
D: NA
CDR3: CASCLDTEAFF
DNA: TGTGCCAGCTGCCTGGACACTGAAGCTTTCTTT

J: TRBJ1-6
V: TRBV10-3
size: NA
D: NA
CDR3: CAISVRAFYNSPLHF
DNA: TGTGCCATCAGTGTCCGGGCTTTTTATAATTCACCCCTCCACTTT

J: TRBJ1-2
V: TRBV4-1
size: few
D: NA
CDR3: CASSQGTEILGYTF
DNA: TGCGCCAGCAGCCAGGGTACAGAGATCCTAGGCTACACCTTC

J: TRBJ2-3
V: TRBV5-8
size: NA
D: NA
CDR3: CASSTGPTPLEDTQYF
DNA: TGTGCCAGCAGCACAGGTCCAACACCCCTAGAAGATACGCAGTATTTT

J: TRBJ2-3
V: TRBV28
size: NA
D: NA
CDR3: CASSGGTDTQYF
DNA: TGTGCCAGCTCAGGGGGGACGGATACGCAGTATTTT

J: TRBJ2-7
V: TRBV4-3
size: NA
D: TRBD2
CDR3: CASSQVLRGGPYEQYF
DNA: TGCGCCAGCAGCCAAGTACTGCGGGGGGGCCCCTACGAGCAGTACTTC

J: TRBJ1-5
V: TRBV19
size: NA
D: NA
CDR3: CASSIFGETVDQPQHF
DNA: TGTGCCAGTAGTATATTCGGGGAGACAGTGGATCAGCCCCAGCATTTT

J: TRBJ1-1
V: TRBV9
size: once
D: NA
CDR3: CASSVGGQEAEAFF
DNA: TGTGCCAGCAGCGTAGGTGGACAAGAGGCTGAAGCTTTCTTT

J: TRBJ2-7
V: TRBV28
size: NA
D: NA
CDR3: CASSRYTEQYF
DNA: TGTGCCAGCAGCCGCTATACCGAGCAGTACTTC

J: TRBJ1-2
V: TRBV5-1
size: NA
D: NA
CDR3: CASSLVPDRNYGYTF
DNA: TGCGCCAGCAGCTTGGTCCCCGACAGGAACTATGGCTACACCTTC

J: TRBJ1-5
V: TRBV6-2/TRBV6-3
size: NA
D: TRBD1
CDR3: CASSLQGVRQPQHF
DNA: TGTGCCAGCAGTTTACAGGGGGTTCGTCAGCCCCAGCATTTT

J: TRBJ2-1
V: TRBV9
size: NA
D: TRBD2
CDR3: CASSVSSDGGSSSYNEQFF
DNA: TGTGCCAGCAGCGTAAGCTCCGACGGCGGGAGTAGTTCCTACAATGAGCAGTTCTTC

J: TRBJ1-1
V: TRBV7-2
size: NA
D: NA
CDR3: CASSLWAASVNTEAFF
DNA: TGTGCCAGCAGCTTATGGGCAGCTAGCGTGAACACTGAAGCTTTCTTT

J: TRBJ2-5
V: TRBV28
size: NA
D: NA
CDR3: CASSHDTPETQYF
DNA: TGTGCCAGCAGTCATGACACTCCAGAGACCCAGTACTTC

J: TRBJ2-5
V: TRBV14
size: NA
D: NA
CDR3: CASRGPEKETQYF
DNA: TGTGCCAGCCGGGGTCCTGAGAAAGAGACCCAGTACTTC

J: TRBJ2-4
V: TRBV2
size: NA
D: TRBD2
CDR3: CASRQLTSGGAMNIQYF
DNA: TGTGCCAGCAGGCAACTAACTAGCGGGGGGGCCATGAACATTCAGTACTTC

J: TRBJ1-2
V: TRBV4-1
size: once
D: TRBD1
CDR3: CASSQGGQGSEGYTF
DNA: TGCGCCAGCAGCCAAGGGGGACAGGGCTCGGAAGGCTACACCTTC

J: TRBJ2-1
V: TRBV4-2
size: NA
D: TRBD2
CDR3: CASSPGLAGGLVNEQFF
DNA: TGTGCCAGCAGTCCGGGACTAGCGGGGGGGCTTGTGAATGAGCAGTTCTTC

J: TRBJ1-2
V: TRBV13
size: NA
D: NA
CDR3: CASSLGGVNYGYTF
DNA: TGTGCCAGCAGCTTAGGGGGGGTGAACTATGGCTACACCTTC

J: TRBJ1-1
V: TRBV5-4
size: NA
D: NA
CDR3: CASSLPQLNTEAFF
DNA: TGTGCCAGCAGCCTTCCTCAGCTGAACACTGAAGCTTTCTTT